Detailed here is one T cell receptor (beta chain). The antigen is undetermined. Authors of the study amplified TCR beta CDR3 regions from RNA transcripts. Primed by the HTBI set, a first-round RT-PCR was run on the TCR CDR3. One entry per CDR3 protein results from TCRdb running MiXCR on the multiplex PCR reads. The sample holds hundreds of thousands of distinct CDR3 sequences, around 22% seen once. The entry originates in a study of T cells in Graves' hyperthyroidism and ophthalmopathy. This CDR3 spans 15 amino acids. The germline CDR1 and CDR2 sequences are SGHRS and YFSETQ. Trimming shortened V by 0 bases and J by 5 bases, and 11 bases separated the two germline ends. Study-wide results and caveats: In the analysis, a 13 V-J model separated ophthalmopathy from stable hyperthyroidism.

The receptor's source is a woman in her twenties or thirties with Graves' ophthalmopathy. The V and J genes are TRBV5-1 and TRBJ2-2, with TRBD1 as a possible D gene (6 bases). The sample was blood. Written as DNA, the CDR3 is TGCGCCAGCAGCTTGGGGCCCGGACAGACCGGGGAGCTGTTTTTT. This sequence encodes CASSLGPGQTGELFF. Full variable domain (rest looked up from reference TRBV5-1 and TRBJ2-2): KAGVTQTPRYLIKTRGQQVTLSCSPISGHRSVSWYQQTPGQGLQFLFEYFSETQRNKGNFPGRFSGRQFSNSRSEMNVSTLELGDSALYLCASSLGPGQTGELFFGEGSRLTVL.